The 21 T cell receptor beta chains presented below share a single source sample, sequenced in a study of cytotoxic CD8 clonotypes in ibrutinib-treated CLL. TCRdb's copy holds only in-frame clones and misses some; the assay was immunoSEQ multiplex PCR. The sample consists of some 200,000 clones, about four fifths of them appearing once. Source: PBMCs, taken after 12 months of ibrutinib treatment. The receptors originated from a human donor with chronic lymphocytic leukemia.

This chain uses TRBV5-4 with TRBJ1-2, with 8 bases matching TRBD1. The germline V gene has CDR1 SGHNT and CDR2 YYREEE (reference sequence). The CDR3 has 16 amino acids. After removal of 0 bases from V and 2 bases from J, the junction contained 6 bases not matched to a gene. The CDR3: CASSLGQGAGNYGYTF. CDR3 DNA: TGTGCCAGCAGCTTGGGGCAGGGGGCTGGAAACTATGGCTACACCTTC.

The V and J genes are TRBV7-9 and TRBJ2-7; no clear D gene. The V gene's germline CDR1 is SEHNR and CDR2 FQNEAQ (reference sequence). The CDR3 contains 11 residues. Trimming stripped 2 bases from V and 6 bases from J, with 5 bases between. The CDR3 spells CASSLLSEQYF. The CDR3 nucleotides read TGTGCCAGCAGCTTACTGAGCGAGCAGTACTTC.

V and J are TRBV10-3 and TRBJ1-5; 7 nucleotides line up with TRBD1. V lost 7 bases to trimming and J lost 7 bases; unmatched junction nucleotides: 7. The CDR3 extends over 13 amino acids. Per the germline V gene, CDR1 is ENHRY and CDR2 is SYGVKD. CDR3 region: CAITQGERQPQHF. In DNA, the CDR3 is TGTGCCATCACCCAGGGGGAGCGACAGCCCCAGCATTTT.

This clone came up once. The chain uses TRBV25-1 and TRBJ2-7, with 11 bases fitting TRBD2. Trimming took 5 bases from V and 7 from J; bases not matched to a gene: 4. The CDR3 runs 13 residues. The V gene's germline CDR1 is MGHDK and CDR2 SYGVNS. The CDR3 protein is CASSPWTSGEQYF. The CDR3 DNA reads TGTGCCAGCAGTCCGTGGACTAGCGGGGAGCAGTACTTC.

This chain connects TRBV28 to TRBJ1-2; maybe TRBD1 (6 bases). In germline, CDR1 is MDHEN, CDR2 SYDVKM. This CDR3 has 11 residues. Trimming removed 7 bases from V and 4 bases from J, with 7 bases in between. The CDR3 loop is CASTGAYGYTF. The CDR3 nucleotides are TGTGCCAGCACGGGGGCCTATGGCTACACCTTC.

The rearrangement uses TRBV6-1 and TRBJ1-1; 7 bases are a match to TRBD1. Per the germline V gene, CDR1 is MNHNS and CDR2 is SASEGT. The J segment lost 4 bases and the V segment lost 2 bases, leaving 4 bases of the junction unmatched. The CDR3 loop spans 14 amino acids. The CDR3 DNA is TGTGCCAGCAGTGAATACAGGGGTAGCACTGAAGCTTTCTTT. It encodes CASSEYRGSTEAFF.

This clone was seen a few times. This rearrangement joins TRBV28 to TRBJ2-7; D remains ambiguous. The CDR3 has 11 residues. From germline, CDR1 is MDHEN and CDR2 SYDVKM. V lost 6 bases to trimming and J lost 2 bases, with 5 bases between them. CDR3 bases: TGTGCCAGCAGCAGCACCTACGAGCAGTACTTC. This gives the protein CASSSTYEQYF. The whole variable domain, remainder taken from reference TRBV28 and TRBJ2-7, is DVKVTQSSRYLVKRTGEKVFLECVQDMDHENMFWYRQDPGLGLRLIYFSYDVKMKEKGDIPEGYSVSREKKERFSLILESASTNQTSMYLCASSSTYEQYFGPGTRLTVT.

This chain connects TRBV5-4 to TRBJ2-1, with D uncertain. CDR1 and CDR2 from the germline V gene are SGHNT and YYREEE (reference sequence). V was trimmed by 4 bases and J by 4 bases, leaving 6 bases between them. The CDR3 has 12 residues. In nucleotides, the CDR3 is TGTGCCAGCAGCGGTGGGTACAATGAGCAGTTCTTC. Residues: CASSGGYNEQFF.

The chain couples TRBV27 to TRBJ2-2; D unclear. V was cut by 5 bases and J by 2 bases, with 6 bases left in between. Germline-derived CDR1 and CDR2 are MNHEY and SMNVEV (reference sequence). This CDR3 contains 13 residues. CDR3 loop: CASSGTNTGELFF. The CDR3 region has the DNA TGTGCCAGCAGTGGAACTAACACCGGGGAGCTGTTTTTT.

The rearrangement links TRBV6-5 to TRBJ2-1; 9 bases map to TRBD1. V shed 4 bases and J 7 bases; nucleotides not matched to a gene: 11. Germline V CDR1 and CDR2: MNHEY, SVGAGI. The CDR3 has 16 amino acids. The CDR3 sequence: CASSWDTGGVNNEQFF. In DNA, the CDR3 is TGTGCCAGCAGTTGGGATACAGGGGGCGTAAATAATGAGCAGTTCTTC.

The V and J genes are TRBV10-1 and TRBJ1-1; 7 positions agree with TRBD1. This CDR3 comprises 14 residues. Germline assignment: CDR1 WNHNN and CDR2 SYGVQD (reference sequence). V lost 6 bases and J lost 4; bases outside the gene matches: 8. The CDR3 DNA is TGCGCCAGCAGGTCTTCTCAGGGGGGCACTGAAGCTTTCTTT. Its translation is CASRSSQGGTEAFF.

The chain joins TRBV11-3 to TRBJ2-1, with D unresolved. This CDR3 spans 12 amino acids. Germline lookup yields CDR1 SGHNT and CDR2 YENEEA. V lost 5 bases to trimming and J lost 7 bases, with 9 bases between them. The chain's CDR3 is CASSKTPNEQFF. CDR3 coding DNA: TGTGCCAGCAGCAAGACCCCGAATGAGCAGTTCTTC.

This clone was seen a handful of times. The gene calls are TRBV7-2 and TRBJ2-7, with D unclear. From germline, CDR1 is SGHTA and CDR2 FQGNSA. This CDR3 has 11 amino acids. V was pared by 3 bases and J by 6 bases, with 6 bases between. CDR3 sequence: CASSFLVEQYF. The CDR3 region has the DNA TGTGCCAGCAGCTTTTTGGTCGAGCAGTACTTC.

The chain has TRBV9 and TRBJ1-2; D remains unclear. This CDR3 is 18 amino acids long. Trimming pared 0 bases from V and 5 bases from J, leaving 23 bases between. Germline CDR1 SGDLS, CDR2 YYNGEE. The CDR3 loop is CASSVGTPGVRELYGYTF. The DNA of the CDR3 is TGTGCCAGCAGCGTAGGGACTCCTGGAGTAAGGGAACTATATGGCTACACCTTC.

This clone was observed a single time. This chain connects TRBV5-5 to TRBJ1-5; D is perhaps TRBD1 (6 bases). Germline V gene data show CDR1 as SGHKS and CDR2 as YYEKEE (reference sequence). V lost 5 bases and J 0 bases, leaving 12 bases between the germline ends. The CDR3 has 15 amino acids. CDR3 in amino acids: CASSGDINSNQPQHF. The CDR3 region has the DNA TGTGCCAGCAGTGGGGACATCAATAGCAATCAGCCCCAGCATTTT.

This clone was recorded at least ten times. The rearrangement uses TRBV6-1 and TRBJ1-6; D gene ambiguous. V lost 9 bases to trimming and J lost 10 bases, with 22 bases between them. CDR3 length: 15 residues. The germline CDR1 and CDR2 sequences are MNHNS and SASEGT. The CDR3 bases are TGTGCCAGTAGCGGAGGTGTAGGTGTTGGATCACCCCTCCACTTT. Amino acids: CASSGGVGVGSPLHF.

The rearrangement links TRBV6-1 to TRBJ2-3; no definite D call. Trimming left V 6 bases short and J 2 bases short, with 12 bases between. The CDR3 is 14 amino acids. CDR1 is MNHNS, CDR2 SASEGT, per germline. The CDR3 here is CASRLNEPTDTQYF. CDR3 bases: TGTGCCAGCAGACTCAACGAACCCACAGATACGCAGTATTTT.

Points on this clone: Other DNA sequences from this sample encode an identical CDR3 as well. J is TRBJ1-5 and V is TRBV18; D is unclear. Germline loops: CDR1 KGHSH, CDR2 LQKENI. The length of the CDR3 is 15 residues. V dropped 1 base and J dropped 2 bases, with 9 bases sitting between them. CDR3: CASSPQGLGNQPQHF. DNA for the CDR3: TGTGCCAGCTCACCACAGGGCCTGGGCAATCAGCCCCAGCATTTT.

The chain employs TRBV27 and TRBJ2-1; 8 bases fit TRBD2. The V segment lost 4 bases and the J segment 6 bases; nucleotides outside the gene matches: 11. Germline V gives CDR1 MNHEY, CDR2 SMNVEV (reference sequence). This CDR3 is built from 16 residues. Written as DNA, the CDR3 is TGTGCCAGCAGTTCGCTCTTTAGCGGGATCCCCAATGAGCAGTTCTTC. Translating it yields CASSSLFSGIPNEQFF.

The rearrangement joins TRBV7-3 to TRBJ1-2, with D possibly being TRBD1 (5 bases). The germline V and J ends were trimmed by 2 bases and 6 bases, with 10 bases remaining between them. This CDR3 region has 13 residues. Germline CDR1 and CDR2: SGHTA and FQGTGA. CDR3 region: CASSLGQGDGYTF. CDR3 nucleotide sequence: TGTGCCAGCAGCTTAGGGCAGGGAGATGGCTACACCTTC.

The CDR3 nucleotides are TGTGCCAGCAGTTCACTAGCGGGAGATTCTGGGGCCAACGTCCTGACTTTC. Translation gives CASSSLAGDSGANVLTF. The chain couples TRBV5-4 to TRBJ2-6, with 11 positions matching TRBD2. The CDR3 is 17 amino acids. Germline CDR1 is SGHNT and CDR2 is YYREEE (reference sequence). Trimming cost V 5 bases and J 1 base; bases outside gene matches: 5.